The 21 T cell receptor beta chains below all came from one sample that was sequenced in a study of T-cell reconstitution after alpha-beta-depleted transplantation in children. The library targeted TCRbeta and was prepared with unique molecular identifiers. TCRdb passed the PCR reads through MiXCR, listing each CDR3 protein once. The sample gives about 420,000 distinct CDR3 sequences, around 15% of which show up once; just under 30% is in the top ten. Specimen: PBMCs, mostly from graft donor cells, collected 360 days after TCRalphabeta/CD19-depleted stem cell transplant. The receptors here all came from a boy in the first two years of life who had a stem cell transplant for Wiskott-Aldrich syndrome, so the T cells may come from the graft donor.

This chain joins TRBV29-1 and TRBJ2-7; 9 positions match TRBD2. The germline V gene encodes CDR1 SQVTM and CDR2 ANQGSEA. The CDR3 totals 13 residues. V was pared by 7 bases and J by 2 bases, with 6 bases of the junction left unmatched. Written as DNA, the CDR3 is TGCAGCGCCGCCGGGACTAGCACCTACGAGCAGTACTTC. Translation gives CSAAGTSTYEQYF.

This clonotype was found a few times. V gene TRBV2 combines with J gene TRBJ2-5; 9 bases are shared with TRBD1. Losses at the gene ends were 6 bases for V and 0 bases for J; bases not matched to a gene: 2. Germline loops: CDR1 SNHLY, CDR2 FYNNEI. The CDR3 has 14 residues. The CDR3 nucleotides are TGTGCCAGCAGCGGACAGGGGAACCAAGAGACCCAGTACTTC. Translation gives CASSGQGNQETQYF. The variable domain in full, with the rest retrieved from reference TRBV2 and TRBJ2-5, is EPEVTQTPSHQVTQMGQEVILRCVPISNHLYFYWYRQILGQKVEFLVSFYNNEISEKSEIFDDQFSVERPDGSNFTLKIRSTKLEDSAMYFCASSGQGNQETQYFGPGTRLLVL.

The CDR3 region has the DNA TGCAGCGTTGACAAGACTAGCGGGGGTGGTAATGAGCAGTTCTTC. This codes for CSVDKTSGGGNEQFF. V gene TRBV29-1 combines with J gene TRBJ2-1, with TRBD2 matching over 12 bases. Trimming cost V 3 bases and J 7 bases; bases outside gene matches: 7. Germline CDR1 reads SQVTM; CDR2 reads ANQGSEA. The CDR3 spans 15 residues.

This clonotype came up a few times. The genes are TRBV12-3 or TRBV12-4 and TRBJ2-7; no clear D. This CDR3 spans 11 amino acids. V gave up 8 bases and J gave up 6 bases, with 11 bases separating them. The CDR3 nucleotides read TGTGCCAGCGGCCCGTGGAGCGAGCAGTACTTC. Residues: CASGPWSEQYF.

The rearrangement links TRBV6-1 to TRBJ2-2; D is undetermined. The V gene's germline CDR1 is MNHNS and CDR2 SASEGT. CDR3 size: 14 residues. Trimming pared 6 bases from V and 6 bases from J, leaving 14 bases between. CDR3 protein: CASRPPTRAGELFF. CDR3 sequence (DNA): TGTGCCAGCAGACCCCCAACTCGGGCCGGGGAGCTGTTTTTT.

J is TRBJ2-4 and V is TRBV30; possibly TRBD2 for D (6 bases). Germline loops: CDR1 GTSNPN, CDR2 SVGIG (reference sequence). The CDR3 is 13 residues long. V lost 6 bases and J 0 bases, leaving 9 bases between the germline ends. CDR3 nucleotide sequence: TGTGCCTGCGGACTACTAGCCAAAAACATTCAGTACTTC. Translated: CACGLLAKNIQYF.

This clonotype was counted a few times. This chain joins TRBV29-1 and TRBJ2-7; weak D call: TRBD1 (5 bases). The CDR3 is 12 amino acids. Germline CDR1 is SQVTM and CDR2 is ANQGSEA. Between the trimmed V and J ends, which lost 6 bases and 1 base, there was a span of 10 bases. The CDR3: CSVEQDSYEQYF. In nucleotides, the CDR3 is TGCAGCGTGGAACAGGATTCCTACGAGCAGTACTTC.

The rearrangement uses TRBV7-9 and TRBJ2-1, with TRBD1 identical over 7 bases. Trimming at V came to 6 bases and at J to 3 bases, leaving 11 bases not matched to a gene. The CDR3 sequence is 16 residues long. Looked up from germline, CDR1 is SEHNR and CDR2 is FQNEAQ (reference sequence). CDR3 in amino acids: CASSLFARDSYNEQFF. CDR3 in DNA: TGTGCCAGCAGTTTGTTCGCCCGGGACAGCTACAATGAGCAGTTCTTC. Filled out from reference TRBV7-9 and TRBJ2-1, the complete variable domain reads DTGVSQNPRHKITKRGQNVTFRCDPISEHNRLYWYRQTLGQGPEFLTYFQNEAQLEKSRLLSDRFSAERPKGSFSTLEIQRTEQGDSAMYLCASSLFARDSYNEQFFGPGTRLTVL.

The chain uses TRBV29-1 and TRBJ2-2; 10 nucleotides agree with TRBD2. V trimming: 5 bases; J trimming: 7 bases; junction bases outside the gene matches: 7. The CDR3 runs to 14 residues. Germline V gene sequence: CDR1 SQVTM, CDR2 ANQGSEA. CDR3 nucleotide sequence: TGCAGCGTTCGAGCGGGGGGGCCGATCGGGGAGCTGTTTTTT. Translation: CSVRAGGPIGELFF.

The V and J genes are TRBV20-1 and TRBJ2-3; unclear D gene. Germline assignment: CDR1 DFQATT and CDR2 SNEGSKA (reference sequence). Trimming cost V 6 bases and J 0 bases, with 16 bases left between them. The CDR3 has 15 residues. The CDR3 loop reads CSASDGRVSTDTQYF. CDR3 DNA sequence: TGCAGTGCCTCCGACGGGCGCGTTAGCACAGATACGCAGTATTTT.

The chain couples TRBV18 to TRBJ2-7; no clear D gene. V was clipped by 2 bases and J by 2 bases, with 13 bases between them. CDR3 length: 15 residues. Germline CDR1 and CDR2: KGHSH and LQKENI. The CDR3 loop reads CASSPIPLATYEQYF. For the CDR3, the DNA is TGTGCCAGCTCACCAATTCCCTTGGCTACCTACGAGCAGTACTTC.

Only a few counts were recorded for this clonotype. The rearrangement joins TRBV15 to TRBJ2-1, with 10 bases aligning to TRBD1. The germline CDR1 and CDR2 sequences are LNHNV and YYDKDF (reference sequence). V lost 6 bases and J lost 4; bases outside the gene matches: 6. The CDR3 length is 15 residues. CDR3 residues: CATRTGTGAYNEQFF. CDR3 DNA sequence: TGTGCCACCAGGACCGGGACAGGGGCTTACAATGAGCAGTTCTTC.

The chain couples TRBV29-1 to TRBJ1-3; no clear D. Trimming removed 4 bases at V and 2 bases at J, with 3 bases between. This CDR3 has 11 amino acids. From germline, CDR1 is SQVTM and CDR2 ANQGSEA. The CDR3 loop reads CSVAAGNTIYF. The CDR3 DNA reads TGCAGCGTTGCAGCTGGAAACACCATATATTTT.

This chain uses TRBV4-1 with TRBJ2-7; tentative D call: TRBD1 (5 bases). CDR1 MGHRA and CDR2 YSYEKL come from the germline V gene. Trimming took 1 base from V and 7 from J, leaving 14 bases between them. There are 14 residues in the CDR3. This chain's CDR3 is CASSQVGGAGEQYF. CDR3 DNA: TGCGCCAGCAGCCAAGTAGGTGGGGCTGGAGAGCAGTACTTC.

There are a few counts of this clonotype. The chain recombines TRBV10-3 with TRBJ2-1, with 13 bases that match TRBD2. Trimming at V came to 6 bases and at J to 0 bases, leaving 8 bases not matched to a gene. CDR1 and CDR2 (germline): ENHRY, SYGVKD. CDR3 length: 18 residues. The CDR3 nucleotides are TGTGCCATCAGGGGGGGACTAGCGGGACTTAGCTCCTACAATGAGCAGTTCTTC. Translation: CAIRGGLAGLSSYNEQFF.

The V gene is TRBV10-3, the J gene TRBJ1-5; D is undetermined. Trimming left V 7 bases short and J 6 bases short, with 4 bases between. The germline gives CDR1 ENHRY, CDR2 SYGVKD. The CDR3 sequence is 10 residues long. In DNA, the CDR3 is TGTGCCATCACCGGTCAGCCCCAGCATTTT. Amino acid sequence: CAITGQPQHF.

V and J are TRBV24-1 and TRBJ2-7; TRBD2 agrees at 9 bases. V trimming: 3 bases; J trimming: 4 bases; junction bases outside the gene matches: 9. In germline, CDR1 is KGHDR, CDR2 SFDVKD. The CDR3 covers 16 residues. This chain's CDR3 is CATSDGGTSGRYEQYF. Here the CDR3 DNA reads TGTGCCACCAGTGATGGGGGAACTAGCGGGCGGTACGAGCAGTACTTC.

This clonotype was seen a few times. The chain employs TRBV10-1 and TRBJ2-7; the match to TRBD1 covers 7 bases. The V gene end was trimmed by 8 bases and the J gene end by 6 bases; junction bases not matched to a gene: 19. Germline CDR1 and CDR2: WNHNN and SYGVQD (reference sequence). This CDR3 spans 16 amino acids. The CDR3 is CASEPQPTGYHSEQYF. The CDR3 nucleotides read TGCGCCAGCGAACCCCAACCGACAGGGTATCATTCCGAGCAGTACTTC.

This clonotype was detected a few times. This chain joins TRBV30 and TRBJ2-5; 10 bases fit TRBD1. Germline V lookup: CDR1 GTSNPN, CDR2 SVGIG (reference sequence). The CDR3 extends over 13 amino acids. Trimming took 5 bases from V and 4 from J; bases not matched to a gene: 4. CDR3 protein: CAWDRGPGETQYF. CDR3 bases: TGTGCCTGGGACAGGGGGCCTGGAGAGACCCAGTACTTC.

This clonotype was seen only a few times. The DNA for the CDR3 is TGCAGCGTTGACAGGGGGCTTGATACGCAGTATTTT. Translating it yields CSVDRGLDTQYF. The V gene is TRBV29-1, the J gene TRBJ2-3; 8 bases fit TRBD1. Germline lookup yields CDR1 SQVTM and CDR2 ANQGSEA. There are 12 residues in the CDR3. Trimming took 3 bases from V and 6 from J; bases not matched to a gene: 2.

The chain uses TRBV15 and TRBJ2-7; 8 bases align to TRBD1. The CDR3 runs to 17 residues. Germline CDR1 and CDR2: LNHNV and YYDKDF (reference sequence). V shed 1 base, J shed 3 bases, and the junction held 11 bases outside the gene matches. The CDR3 region is CATSRGVGQGIYYEQYF. DNA of the CDR3: TGTGCCACCAGCAGAGGTGTCGGACAGGGAATATACTACGAGCAGTACTTC. Together with reference TRBV15 and TRBJ2-7, the CDR3 gives the full variable domain: DAMVIQNPRYQVTQFGKPVTLSCSQTLNHNVMYWYQQKSSQAPKLLFHYYDKDFNNEADTPDNFQSRRPNTSFCFLDIRSPGLGDTAMYLCATSRGVGQGIYYEQYFGPGTRLTVT.